The sequence of this TCR beta chain was determined in a study of T cells in Graves' hyperthyroidism and ophthalmopathy. TCR beta CDR3 regions were amplified from RNA. The TCR CDR3 first-round RT-PCR relied on the HTBI primer set. TCRdb reprocessed the multiplex PCR reads with MiXCR, giving one entry per CDR3 protein. The sample lists around 570,000 distinct CDR3 sequences, less than 20% occurring once. Trimming took 1 base from V and 1 from J, leaving 10 bases between them. The CDR3 consists of 14 residues. The germline gives CDR1 GTSNPN, CDR2 SVGIG (reference sequence). This clonotype was found a few times.

Material for sequencing was blood. The sequence derives from a man aged 40-55 years with Graves' ophthalmopathy. The J gene is TRBJ1-2, the V gene TRBV30, with unresolved D. CDR3 nucleotides: TGTGCCTGGAGTGGGCAGGAGATTAACTATGGCTACACCTTC. It translates to CAWSGQEINYGYTF.